A selection of T cell receptor beta chains follows, all from one sample in a study of cytomegalovirus exposure and HLA in healthy donors. Sequenced by immunoSEQ multiplex PCR; TCRdb stores in-frame clones only, minus some. The sample yields 150,000 to 200,000 clones, over 65% seen once. Specimen: PBMCs. The receptor set was obtained from a man in his forties in good health and CMV-seropositive. Both conserved end residues are part of each CDR3. The D gene is left open where the match is weak. Size is omitted from some rows. Given values are once, few, many or a class for expanded clones.

D gene	V gene	clone size	J gene	CDR3 DNA	CDR3 protein
TRBD1	TRBV7-2	-	TRBJ1-2	TGTGCCAGCAGTAAACACCCGGGACAGGGGGTGGACTACACCTTC	CASSKHPGQGVDYTF
-	TRBV6-1	-	TRBJ2-7	TGTGCCAGCATCCAATGGGGGCAGGGGCAATACGAGCAGTACTTC	CASIQWGQGQYEQYF
-	TRBV27	-	TRBJ1-6	TGTGCCAGCAGTTTTAAGAGCTCCTATAATTCACCCCTCCACTTT	CASSFKSSYNSPLHF
-	TRBV6-5	-	TRBJ1-4	TGTGCCAGCAGTTACTTGGGGCAGGAATGGGAAAAACTGTTTTTT	CASSYLGQEWEKLFF
TRBD1	TRBV18	-	TRBJ2-7	TGTGCCAGCTCACTGTCGTCGGGACAGGGTGACGAGCAGTACTTC	CASSLSSGQGDEQYF
-	TRBV5-4	-	TRBJ2-7	TGTGCCAGCAGCTTGGACTACTACGAGCAGTACTTC	CASSLDYYEQYF
TRBD1	TRBV28	-	TRBJ1-5	TGTGCCAGCAGTTCCCGGGACAGGGGAGGCAATCAGCCCCAGCATTTT	CASSSRDRGGNQPQHF
TRBD1	TRBV19	-	TRBJ2-7	TGTGCCAGTAGTAGACAGGGGGTGGACGAGCAGTACTTC	CASSRQGVDEQYF
TRBD1	TRBV15	-	TRBJ2-7	TGTGCCACCAGCCGAGGACAGGGGCTTTACGAGCAGTACTTC	CATSRGQGLYEQYF
-	TRBV18	-	TRBJ1-5	TGTGCCAGCTCACGTGGGACAAAAAATCAGCCCCAGCATTTT	CASSRGTKNQPQHF
-	TRBV2	once	TRBJ2-2	TGTGCCAGCATCTTTGGGGCCACGAACACCGGGGAGCTGTTTTTT	CASIFGATNTGELFF
-	TRBV6-1	once	TRBJ1-1	TGTGCCAGCAGTGTGGAGGGACCTACTGAAGCTTTCTTT	CASSVEGPTEAFF
TRBD1	TRBV7-8	few	TRBJ1-2	TGTGCCAGCAGCCCCGGGACAGGGAGGGACTATGGCTACACCTTC	CASSPGTGRDYGYTF
-	TRBV25-1	-	TRBJ1-2	TGTGCCAGCAGTGAAGCGGGGGGGCCCGACTACACCTTC	CASSEAGGPDYTF
TRBD1	TRBV11-2	few	TRBJ1-2	TGTGCCAGCAGCTCCCTCCGGACAGGGGAACGTGGCTACACCTTC	CASSSLRTGERGYTF
TRBD1	TRBV29-1	-	TRBJ2-7	TGCAGCGTGGGGGCCACAGGGGGCGAGCAGTACTTC	CSVGATGGEQYF
-	TRBV7-2	-	TRBJ1-1	TGTGCCAGCAGCCCCCGTCAGGGTTTTCCTGAAGCTTTCTTT	CASSPRQGFPEAFF
-	TRBV6-6	-	TRBJ1-4	TGTGCCAGCACCCCGAGGAGGGTTAATGAAAAACTGTTTTTT	CASTPRRVNEKLFF
TRBD2	TRBV19	-	TRBJ2-7	TGTGCCAGTAGTATGCCGGGACTAGCGGCGTCCTACGAGCAGTACTTC	CASSMPGLAASYEQYF
TRBD1	TRBV7-3	once	TRBJ2-7	TGTGCCAGCAGCCGGACAGGGGACTACGAGCAGTACTTC	CASSRTGDYEQYF
-	TRBV15	-	TRBJ2-7	TGTGCCACCAGCAGAGGGGGGGGCAGAGGGGCCGAGCAGTACTTC	CATSRGGGRGAEQYF
TRBD1	TRBV9	few	TRBJ1-4	TGTGCCAGCAGCGCGGGCGGGACAGGGGATGAAAAACTGTTTTTT	CASSAGGTGDEKLFF
TRBD1	TRBV2	once	TRBJ2-7	TGTGCCAGCAGTGGGGACAGGGGCGAGCAGTACTTC	CASSGDRGEQYF
-	TRBV7-2	-	TRBJ1-2	TGTGCCAGCAGCTTAAGACAAGACTATGGCTACACCTTC	CASSLRQDYGYTF
TRBD1	TRBV18	-	TRBJ2-7	TGTGCCAGCTCACCTACCGGGACAGGCGCCTACGAGCAGTACTTC	CASSPTGTGAYEQYF
TRBD1	TRBV9	few	TRBJ1-1	TGTGCCAGCAGCTTTACGACAGGGGTTTTGAACACTGAAGCTTTCTTT	CASSFTTGVLNTEAFF
-	TRBV20-1	-	TRBJ2-7	TGCAGTGCTATCAGGGGTTACGAGCAGTACTTC	CSAIRGYEQYF
-	TRBV7-9	-	TRBJ1-1	TGTGCCAGCACTATACAGGGAAGGAACACTGAAGCTTTCTTT	CASTIQGRNTEAFF
-	TRBV6-5	-	TRBJ1-5	TGTGCCAGCAGTTACCTTAGCAATCAGCCCCAGCATTTT	CASSYLSNQPQHF
-	TRBV29-1	once	TRBJ2-7	TGCAGCGTGAGAACAGAGTACGAGCAGTACTTC	CSVRTEYEQYF
TRBD1	TRBV6-5	once	TRBJ1-4	TGTGCCAGCAGACCCGGACAGGGGGCAAGAGAAAAACTGTTTTTT	CASRPGQGAREKLFF
-	TRBV7-3	-	TRBJ2-7	TGTGCCAGCAGCCACGACGGGTACGAGCAGTACTTC	CASSHDGYEQYF
TRBD2	TRBV5-6	-	TRBJ2-1	TGTGCCAGCAGCGGGTACATGACTAGCGAATACAATGAGCAGTTCTTC	CASSGYMTSEYNEQFF
TRBD1	TRBV27	once	TRBJ1-5	TGTGCCAGCAGTCCCAGGGACAGAAATCAGCCCCAGCATTTT	CASSPRDRNQPQHF
TRBD2	TRBV5-1	-	TRBJ2-5	TGCGCCAGCAGCGCACAAGCGGGGATACAAGAGACCCAGTACTTC	CASSAQAGIQETQYF
TRBD2	TRBV11-2	-	TRBJ2-3	TGTGCCAGCAGCCCCCGGGGGCGGGGGGGCCCAGATACGCAGTATTTT	CASSPRGRGGPDTQYF
TRBD1	TRBV7-9	-	TRBJ1-1	TGTGCCAGCAGCCCTCAGGGGGGCCCGAACACTGAAGCTTTCTTT	CASSPQGGPNTEAFF
-	TRBV5-6	once	TRBJ1-2	TGTGCCAGCAGCTTGGGGGCCAACGACAGGCTTGATGGCTACACCTTC	CASSLGANDRLDGYTF
TRBD1	TRBV5-6	once	TRBJ1-3	TGTGCCAGCAGCTTGGGGACAGGGTCTAGCTCTGGAAACACCATATATTTT	CASSLGTGSSSGNTIYF
TRBD1	TRBV6-6	-	TRBJ2-1	TGTGCCAGCAGACCGGGACAGGGAAGCAATGAGCAGTTCTTC	CASRPGQGSNEQFF
-	TRBV29-1	-	TRBJ1-1	TGCAGCGTTGAGGGCAGCACTGAAGCTTTCTTT	CSVEGSTEAFF